This passage covers 25 T cell receptor beta chains from one sample sequenced in a study of regulatory T cells in long-lasting Graves disease. The sample's time point: newly diagnosed GD, antithyroid drugs for less than 3 months. PBMC RNA served as the TCR library source. Construction of the TCR beta libraries employed iRepertoire HTBI primers in conjunction with Arm-PCR of CDR3 regions. TCRdb reanalysed the multiplex PCR reads using MiXCR and keeps one entry per CDR3 protein. The sample includes 400,000 to 450,000 distinct CDR3 sequences, about a sixth of them seen just once. These data were also reused for a study on T cells in Graves' hyperthyroidism and ophthalmopathy.

The source was peripheral blood mononuclear cells (PBMCs), collected at new diagnosis, from a patient treated with antithyroid drugs. These TCRs come from a woman between 25 and 40 years old with Graves disease.

This clonotype was detected many times. The V call is TRBV28, the J call TRBJ2-5; 7 positions agree with TRBD2. CDR1 is MDHEN, CDR2 SYDVKM, per germline. The CDR3 is made up of 12 amino acids. Trimming took 6 bases from V and 3 from J; bases not matched to a gene: 1. CDR3 sequence reads: CASRGREETQYF. The CDR3 DNA follows: TGTGCCAGCAGAGGGAGGGAAGAGACCCAGTACTTC.

This chain connects TRBV4-3 to TRBJ2-1; 10 nucleotides agree with TRBD2. With V trimmed by 3 bases and J by 3 bases, 8 bases remained unmatched. The germline V gene encodes CDR1 LGHNA and CDR2 YSLEER. The length of the CDR3 is 17 residues. The CDR3 sequence is CASSQNSAGGYYNEQFF. CDR3 in DNA: TGCGCCAGCAGCCAGAATTCAGCGGGAGGGTACTACAATGAGCAGTTCTTC.

This clonotype was detected only a few times. V is TRBV14 and J is TRBJ2-1; TRBD2 matches at 9 bases. Trimming at V came to 1 base and at J to 0 bases, leaving 4 bases not matched to a gene. The V gene's germline CDR1 is SGHDN and CDR2 FVKESK. The CDR3 sequence is 17 residues long. CDR3: CASSQVNSGSSYNEQFF. The CDR3 nucleotides read TGTGCCAGCAGCCAAGTTAATAGCGGGAGCTCCTACAATGAGCAGTTCTTC.

A note on this clonotype: This sequence is one base from a far larger clone and is likely a read error. Because the CDR3 is missing its conserved closing phenylalanine or tryptophan, this is likely a read error. The DNA is omitted, as the CDR3 cannot be located on it reliably, and the CDR3 follows TCRdb's listing. The chain carries TRBV11-2 and TRBJ2-7. Germline CDR1 SGHAT, CDR2 FQNNGV. The CDR3 numbers 12 amino acids, ends counted. CDR3 residues: CASSRWSDTQYL.

This clonotype was picked up many times. This sequence joins TRBV7-2 and TRBJ2-7, with D unresolved. This CDR3 is 15 amino acids long. Germline V gene lookup returns CDR1 SGHTA and CDR2 FQGNSA. V was trimmed by 3 bases and J by 1 base, leaving 13 bases between them. DNA for the CDR3: TGTGCCAGCAGCTTTCGTCAGATAACATCCTACGAGCAGTACTTC. It codes for CASSFRQITSYEQYF.

This clonotype was seen repeatedly, ten times or more. The genes are TRBV19 and TRBJ2-7; 8 bases agree with TRBD1. This CDR3 has 15 amino acids. J was trimmed by 2 bases and V by 3 bases; bases with no gene match: 6. Germline CDR1 LNHDA, CDR2 SQIVND (reference sequence). The CDR3 DNA sequence: TGTGCCAGTAGTATTCGGACAGGGTCGGCCTACGAGCAGTACTTC. Translating gives CASSIRTGSAYEQYF.

This clonotype was picked up many times. The chain recombines TRBV30 with TRBJ1-2; D remains unclear. This CDR3 has 12 residues. V was pared by 0 bases and J by 10 bases, with 12 bases between. Germline CDR1 GTSNPN, CDR2 SVGIG (reference sequence). The DNA of the CDR3 is TGTGCCTGGAGTGTCTCCGAGACCTCCTACACCTTC. Protein sequence: CAWSVSETSYTF.

In its sample, this clonotype was seen many times. The rearrangement joins TRBV18 to TRBJ2-1; maybe TRBD1 (5 bases). In germline, CDR1 is KGHSH, CDR2 LQKENI. The ends were cut back, 3 bases at V and 9 bases at J, with 9 bases in the middle. The CDR3 has 12 residues. The CDR3 is CASSPRVSEQFF. The CDR3 bases are TGTGCCAGCTCACCCAGGGTGTCTGAGCAGTTCTTC.

The chain has TRBV19 and TRBJ2-1; no definite D call. This CDR3 spans 12 amino acids. Germline values: CDR1 LNHDA, CDR2 SQIVND (reference sequence). V was pared by 5 bases and J by 7 bases, with 9 bases between. The CDR3 here is CASSVQINEQFF. CDR3 nucleotide sequence: TGTGCCAGTAGTGTCCAGATAAATGAGCAGTTCTTC.

This clonotype was counted ten times or more. The chain carries TRBV27 and TRBJ2-2; a possible D gene is TRBD2 (5 bases). Trimming removed 0 bases from V and 7 bases from J, with 9 bases in between. The germline V gene has CDR1 MNHEY and CDR2 SMNVEV (reference sequence). The CDR3 length is 14 residues. The CDR3 DNA reads as TGTGCCAGCAGTTTATCAGAGGAGGTCGGGGAGCTGTTTTTT. Translated: CASSLSEEVGELFF.

This clonotype has a count of ten or more. The chain combines TRBV12-3 or TRBV12-4 with TRBJ2-5, with D possibly being TRBD1 or TRBD2 (5 bases each). The CDR3 totals 12 residues. The V gene lost 5 bases and the J gene lost 10 bases, with 14 bases spanning the gap. CDR3 nucleotides: TGTGCCAGCAGTATGGAGTTGGGGGACCAGTACTTC. Encoded protein: CASSMELGDQYF.

In this sample, this clonotype turned up many times. The chain links TRBV30 to TRBJ2-1; D is perhaps TRBD1 or TRBD2 (5 bases each). V gave up 4 bases and J gave up 5 bases, with 12 bases separating them. This CDR3 is built from 13 residues. Germline CDR1 GTSNPN, CDR2 SVGIG (reference sequence). The CDR3 loop reads CAWKRGPNNEQFF. The CDR3 nucleotides read TGTGCCTGGAAGAGGGGCCCAAACAATGAGCAGTTCTTC. Drawing the rest from reference TRBV30 and TRBJ2-1, the complete variable domain is SQTIHQWPATLVQPVGSPLSLECTVEGTSNPNLYWYRQAAGRGLQLLFYSVGIGQISSEVPQNLSASRPQDRQFILSSKKLLLSDSGFYLCAWKRGPNNEQFFGPGTRLTVL.

This clonotype was seen many times. The chain has TRBV28 and TRBJ2-2, with 11 nucleotides matching TRBD2. CDR3 length equals 16 residues. The V and J ends lost 6 bases and 5 bases, in that order; junction bases with no gene match: 8. Per the germline V gene, CDR1 is MDHEN and CDR2 is SYDVKM. The CDR3 here is CASSITRLAGTGELFF. CDR3 sequence (DNA): TGTGCCAGCAGCATAACGAGACTAGCGGGAACCGGGGAGCTGTTTTTT.

This clonotype was observed at least ten times. V gene TRBV5-1 combines with J gene TRBJ2-1; 9 bases agree with TRBD2. The CDR3 covers 15 residues. J gave up 4 bases and V 0 bases, and 2 bases lay outside the gene matches. Germline V gives CDR1 SGHRS, CDR2 YFSETQ. The CDR3 coding sequence is TGCGCCAGCAGCTTGGAAGCGGGAGGTTACAATGAGCAGTTCTTC. Its translation is CASSLEAGGYNEQFF.

In this sample, this clonotype turned up many times. The gene calls are TRBV28 and TRBJ2-7, with D perhaps being TRBD1 or TRBD2 (5 bases each). V was trimmed by 3 bases and J by 7 bases, leaving 19 bases between them. CDR3 length equals 15 residues. The germline gives CDR1 MDHEN, CDR2 SYDVKM. Here the CDR3 reads CASSLAGSSLWEQYF. The CDR3 region has the DNA TGTGCCAGCAGTTTGGCAGGGAGCAGCCTATGGGAGCAGTACTTC.

This clonotype was observed many times. This chain connects TRBV20-1 to TRBJ2-7; perhaps TRBD1 as D (6 bases). CDR1 and CDR2 from the germline V gene are DFQATT and SNEGSKA (reference sequence). Trimming removed 0 bases from V and 3 bases from J, with 12 bases in between. The CDR3 is 14 amino acids. CDR3 sequence (DNA): TGCAGTGCTAGAGAACCGGGACACCGCTACGAGCAGTACTTC. This codes for CSAREPGHRYEQYF.

A few counts support this clonotype. The rearrangement uses TRBV7-3 and TRBJ2-3, with D perhaps TRBD1 (6 bases). The CDR3 has 13 residues. V was trimmed by 5 bases and J by 6 bases, leaving 12 bases between them. Per the germline V gene, CDR1 is SGHTA and CDR2 is FQGTGA. The CDR3: CASSRQDRDTQYF. The CDR3 coding sequence is TGTGCCAGCAGCCGACAGGACCGGGATACGCAGTATTTT. Together with reference TRBV7-3 and TRBJ2-3, the CDR3 gives the full variable domain: GAGVSQTPSNKVTEKGKYVELRCDPISGHTALYWYRQSLGQGPEFLIYFQGTGAADDSGLPNDRFFAVRPEGSVSTLKIQRTERGDSAVYLCASSRQDRDTQYFGPGTRLTVL.

This clonotype was found many times. V usage is TRBV18 and J usage is TRBJ2-3, with unresolved D. Germline V lookup: CDR1 KGHSH, CDR2 LQKENI. The CDR3 length is 14 residues. V lost 3 bases, J lost 2 bases, and 9 bases lay in between. DNA of the CDR3: TGTGCCAGCTCACCTCCGAGTACCACAGATACGCAGTATTTT. Residues: CASSPPSTTDTQYF.

To note about this clonotype: A much larger clone differs from this one at a single base, so this may be a read error. The gene calls are TRBV2 and TRBJ2-5, with 11 bases aligning to TRBD1. The CDR3 length is 14 residues. The germline CDR1 and CDR2 sequences are SNHLY and FYNNEI. Here the CDR3 reads CASSGQGAGETKYF. The CDR3 DNA is TGTGCCAGCAGCGGACAGGGGGCAGGGGAGACCAAGTACTTC.

With regard to this clonotype: A much larger clone is a single base away; this may be a read error. The chain has TRBV6-1 and TRBJ2-1, with D tentatively TRBD2 (5 bases). V lost 5 bases, J lost 9 bases, and 11 bases lay in between. CDR1 and CDR2 from the germline V gene are MNHNS and SASEGT. This CDR3 is 12 amino acids long. The CDR3 nucleotides read TGTGCCAGCAGTACTGGACGGGGTGAGCAGTTCTTC. Its translation: CASSTGRGEQFF.

The sample holds many counts of this clonotype. The chain recombines TRBV28 with TRBJ2-2; D tentatively fits TRBD1 or TRBD2 (5 bases each). CDR3 length equals 15 residues. Germline lookup yields CDR1 MDHEN and CDR2 SYDVKM. V was cut by 6 bases and J by 0 bases, with 11 bases left in between. CDR3 in DNA: TGTGCCAGCAGCCCCGGGACCGCGAACACCGGGGAGCTGTTTTTT. It is translated as CASSPGTANTGELFF.

This clonotype was seen ten or more times. The J gene is TRBJ2-6, the V gene TRBV7-2; the D is unclear. Trimming cost V 4 bases and J 0 bases, with 4 bases left between them. Germline-derived CDR1 and CDR2 are SGHTA and FQGNSA. CDR3 size: 14 residues. The CDR3 DNA reads as TGTGCCAGCAGCTCCCTCTCTGGGGCCAACGTCCTGACTTTC. It translates to CASSSLSGANVLTF.

This clonotype came up many times. This CDR3 is CAWSVETQYF. DNA of the CDR3: TGTGCCTGGAGTGTAGAGACCCAGTACTTC. This chain uses TRBV30 with TRBJ2-5; no reliable D call. The CDR3 is made up of 10 amino acids. The germline V and J ends were trimmed by 0 bases and 4 bases, with 0 bases remaining between them. Germline-derived CDR1 and CDR2 are GTSNPN and SVGIG (reference sequence).

In this sample, this clonotype turned up a few times. The V call is TRBV24-1, the J call TRBJ2-1; TRBD2 matches at 13 bases. V lost 6 bases and J lost 9; bases outside the gene matches: 7. CDR1 and CDR2 (germline): KGHDR, SFDVKD. The CDR3 runs to 15 residues. CDR3 bases: TGTGCCACCAGTAAACCGGGACTAGCGGGAATTGAGCAGTTCTTC. Its protein product is CATSKPGLAGIEQFF.

This clonotype was found many times. The CDR3 DNA reads TGCAGTGCTGAGGACCGATGGGGCTACGAGCAGTACTTC. Amino acids: CSAEDRWGYEQYF. The chain couples TRBV20-1 to TRBJ2-7; D is unclear. The germline V gene encodes CDR1 DFQATT and CDR2 SNEGSKA (reference sequence). The CDR3 totals 13 residues. The V end lost 5 bases, the J end lost 3 bases, and 14 bases lay between the germline ends.